The clone carrying this TCR beta chain was seen just once. Here immunoSEQ multiplex PCR was the method, and the copy in TCRdb shows in-frame clones only, minus some. The profile shows 50,000 or so clones, about 93% of them singletons. This record comes from a study of T cell changes during pregnancy in multiple sclerosis. V dropped 8 bases and J dropped 4 bases, with 23 bases sitting between them. There are 17 residues in the CDR3. Per germline, CDR1 MNHEY and CDR2 SMNVEV (reference sequence). This sequence originates from a female donor with multiple sclerosis, enrolled in a pregnancy study. The chain joins TRBV27 to TRBJ2-2; TRBD2 is a possible D gene (6 bases). The source was CD8+ T cells from peripheral blood mononuclear cells, collected after pregnancy. The CDR3 DNA sequence: TGTGCCAGCTACGGACTACAGGAACCTAAATTCACCGGGGAGCTGTTTTTT. Protein: CASYGLQEPKFTGELFF.